This section outlines one TCR beta chain sequence together with its context. This clone has a handful of counts. Its antigen remains undetermined. No base qualities exist here, and no much larger clone lies one base off it. This specimen belongs to a study of T cell responses to AZD1222 COVID-19 vaccine listed by TCRdb under 2021. Describing the broader study: AZD1222 recipients with second doses at about 4 weeks or about 12 weeks were pooled, because spike-specific TCR depth and breadth did not differ between schedules. Trial participants were enrolled into age subgroups of 18-55, 56-69 and 70-plus years, which contained 148, 28 and 57 TCR-sequenced participants, respectively. TCR sequencing covered over 230 trial participants: roughly 200 given two doses of AZD1222 and about 26 given two doses of MenACWY control vaccine.

What the study reported, not specific to this receptor: CD4 TCRs associated with the vaccine covered the entire spike protein, and the dominant responses were in regions 160-218 and 743-854. Spike-specific TCR breadth and depth rose significantly after two AZD1222 doses compared with day 0 and with MenACWY recipients. The 56-69-year group was small, and its depth increase did not reach significance, likely because of low power. Participants were mostly white British and included more females than males, and it was suggested by the authors that clonal diversity may have been underestimated. Because no day 14 peak-response samples were available, repertoires were characterized only after the peak T cell response. Nearly half of unique spike-specific TCRs reportedly recognized epitopes outside regions mutated in the B.1.351 and B.1.1.7 variants. Conclusions about previously exposed vaccinees are limited because only five to seven AZD1222 recipients were SARS-CoV-2 seropositive at baseline.

The time point label, read with the paper, signifies: baseline before first vaccination. Samples from vaccinated people were obtained from the UK trials COV001 and COV002, which included a single-blind randomized controlled phase 2/3 trial of AZD1222 (ChAdOx1 nCoV-19) in healthy adults. For TCRbeta chain sequencing, PBMC samples from trial participants were taken at day 0 and at day 28 after the second dose. The CDR3 regions of human TCRbeta chains were analyzed by immunosequencing. The original pipeline was this. TCRs in the repertoires were matched against a reference library of SARS-CoV-2-specific TCRs that had been generated with the MIRA antigen-specificity platform. Breadth was defined as the fraction of unique TCRs that were SARS-CoV-2-associated. Depth was defined as the fraction of total T cells that were SARS-CoV-2-associated. Each spike-specific TCR was assigned to its reactive spike region and to a CD4 or CD8 class using the MIRA data. Log10-transformed breadth and depth values were compared by one-way ANOVA with Sidak's multiple comparisons tests. Drawn from immuneACCESS, this table holds only the in-frame rearrangements with V and J called that TCRdb kept. Clones are partly lost; checked studies trace under half to an unresolved V gene and leave the rest unexplained. The DNA gave D and trimming, while V, J and clone size come from that table. Within this sample are over 65,000 clones, with 70% to 90% of them counted one time only. The ten largest clones add up to approximately 7% of the sample.

The sequencing here drew on peripheral blood, taken on day 0 of AZD1222 vaccination. This TCR was recovered from an adult in good health.

For the CDR3, the sequence is CASSWVGDRALTDTQYF. The sequence in DNA is TGTGCCAGCAGCTGGGTGGGGGACAGGGCGCTCACAGATACGCAGTATTTT. The chain links TRBV7-8 with TRBJ2-3, with 9 middle bases fitting TRBD1. From cysteine to phenylalanine, the CDR3 is 17 amino acids long. Just the 51-base CDR3 DNA is kept, in frame starting at base 1. After removal of 4 bases from V and 2 bases from J, the junction retains 10 bases not matched to a gene. The germline V gene gives CDR1 as SGHVS and CDR2 as FQNEAQ.